This T cell receptor (beta chain) appears in the sequencing data of a study of spatial heterogeneity in lung cancer. In germline, CDR1 is LGHDT, CDR2 YNNKEL (reference sequence). Trimming removed 7 bases from V and 6 bases from J, with 28 bases in between. This CDR3 spans 17 amino acids. The presence of a unique molecular identifier marked each TCR cDNA molecule. TCRdb fed the 5' RACE reads into MiXCR, producing one record per CDR3 protein. Of about 13,000 distinct CDR3 sequences in the sample, about 6% were seen once. Time point noted: sample taken at primary tumor resection. Samples were obtained from around 72 donors, all untreated early-stage non-small cell lung cancer patients. The authors sequenced whole RNA from tumor, nontumor lung or frozen PBMC without sorting. Findings and caveats of the study: The number of expanded tumor alpha and beta chains correlated with mutation number.

The table lists this clonotype with many counts. What it binds is unknown. Because the library targeted alpha chains, this beta chain is an off-target read whose size means little. The TCR was taken from a female donor with early-stage non-small cell lung cancer. The chain uses TRBV3-1 and TRBJ2-7; D is unclear. Material: lung tumor tissue, obtained at surgery. The DNA of the CDR3 is TGTGCCAGCACGCCATCCCAACGCGGCGGTCCCCCTGGCGAGCAGTACTTC. Translated: CASTPSQRGGPPGEQYF.